A selection of T cell receptor beta chains follows, all from one sample in a study of OX40 agonist ivuxolimab in advanced cancers. TCRdb's copy holds only in-frame clones and misses some; the assay was immunoSEQ multiplex PCR. This table has 90,000 or so clones, roughly nine tenths appearing once. The sequencing used CD4+ or CD8+ T cells sorted from blood, collected in a trial of the OX40 agonist ivuxolimab. The source is an adult with an advanced solid tumor such as melanoma, head and neck, liver or kidney cancer. CDR3s include the opening cysteine and the closing phenylalanine or tryptophan. Each record gives: V gene, clone size, J gene, D gene, CDR3 protein, CDR3 DNA. D genes are given only for firm matches. Some rows have no size entry. The others give once, few or many, or a class for an expanded clone.

TRBV4-2	NA	TRBJ2-5	TRBD1	CASSPQGPQETQYF	TGTGCCAGCAGCCCACAGGGGCCCCAAGAGACCCAGTACTTC
TRBV28	NA	TRBJ2-1	NA	CASRPGTREGHEQFF	TGTGCCAGCAGACCCGGGACCAGAGAAGGCCATGAGCAGTTCTTC
TRBV7-2	NA	TRBJ2-7	TRBD2	CASSATGTSGYEQYF	TGTGCCAGCAGCGCGACAGGGACTAGCGGGTACGAGCAGTACTTC
TRBV4-1	NA	TRBJ2-7	TRBD1	CASSHPGRTGGPREQYF	TGCGCCAGCAGCCACCCGGGAAGGACAGGGGGGCCTCGCGAGCAGTACTTC
TRBV28	NA	TRBJ1-1	NA	CASSLQQGGTEAFF	TGTGCCAGCAGTTTACAGCAGGGAGGCACTGAAGCTTTCTTT
TRBV9	NA	TRBJ2-1	NA	CASSASVGSYNEQFF	TGTGCCAGCAGCGCTAGCGTAGGGTCCTACAATGAGCAGTTCTTC
TRBV10-3	NA	TRBJ1-3	NA	CAIMPGMGSGNTIYF	TGTGCCATCATGCCCGGTATGGGCTCTGGAAACACCATATATTTT
TRBV28	once	TRBJ2-5	NA	CASSTSTPTETQYF	TGTGCCAGCAGCACCTCGACTCCAACAGAGACCCAGTACTTC
TRBV4-1	NA	TRBJ1-3	TRBD1	CASSRAGTAGNTIYF	TGCGCCAGCAGCCGGGCCGGGACAGCCGGAAACACCATATATTTT
TRBV6-6	once	TRBJ2-2	NA	CASTGANTGELFF	TGTGCCAGCACCGGAGCCAACACCGGGGAGCTGTTTTTT
TRBV9	NA	TRBJ1-2	TRBD1	CASSALGQGFTYGYTF	TGTGCCAGCAGCGCACTGGGACAGGGGTTTACCTATGGCTACACCTTC
TRBV30	few	TRBJ2-2	NA	CAWRAQGVPGELFF	TGTGCCTGGAGGGCACAGGGTGTCCCCGGGGAGCTGTTTTTT
TRBV28	NA	TRBJ2-3	TRBD2	CASSGTSPDTQYF	TGTGCCAGCTCCGGGACTAGCCCAGATACGCAGTATTTT
TRBV7-2	NA	TRBJ2-3	NA	CASSLLGANTDTQYF	TGTGCCAGCAGCTTACTAGGGGCGAACACAGATACGCAGTATTTT
TRBV28	NA	TRBJ1-2	NA	CASRVGGGDLSNYGYTF	TGTGCCAGCAGGGTTGGAGGGGGAGATCTAAGTAACTATGGCTACACCTTC